Each of the 9 T cell receptor beta chains below was sequenced from the same sample in a study of diagnostic markers for celiac disease (dated by TCRdb to between 2020 and 2021). Data came from an Illumina MiSeq. TCRdb reprocessed the reads, so every CDR3 protein sequence counts as one entry and DNA is not shown. The table for this sample records over a thousand distinct CDR3 sequences. The ten largest account for 30% of the sample. Specimen: either unsorted cells or a sorted T cell fraction (not recorded which). These receptors all come from a human donor. This table probably holds off-target reads from a library built for another chain.

This clonotype is medium-sized by frequency. V and J are TRBV10-3 and TRBJ1-1. The germline V gene has CDR1 ENHRY and CDR2 SYGVKD. The CDR3 is 14 amino acids. The CDR3 reads CAISDPTRNTEAFF.

The genes are TRBV24-1 and TRBJ2-3; TCRdb's assignment of TRBD1 cannot be checked, as there is no DNA. Germline V CDR1 and CDR2: KGHDR, SFDVKD. The CDR3 consists of 15 residues. The CDR3 region is CATSEHRQGTDTQYF.

The genes are TRBV20-1 and TRBJ2-3; there is no DNA to check the TCRdb D call of TRBD2. The CDR3 covers 15 residues. Per germline, CDR1 DFQATT and CDR2 SNEGSKA (reference sequence). CDR3 residues: CSAAIGGPVADTQYF.

The chain is built from TRBV6-5 and TRBJ1-2. The CDR3 consists of 16 residues. Per the germline V gene, CDR1 is MNHEY and CDR2 is SVGAGI. Here the CDR3 reads CASSYSGSISNYGYTF.

This clonotype is classed as medium-sized (0.01 to 0.1%) by frequency. The chain carries TRBV10-3 and TRBJ1-1; TCRdb outputs TRBD1, but without DNA this stays unchecked. This CDR3 is built from 12 residues. The V gene's germline CDR1 is ENHRY and CDR2 SYGVKD. Here the CDR3 reads CATWDRDTEAFF.

Frequency places this clonotype as large (0.1 to 1%). The V call is TRBV10-3, the J call TRBJ2-5; the D call from TCRdb, TRBD1, cannot be confirmed without DNA. Germline values: CDR1 ENHRY, CDR2 SYGVKD. This CDR3 region has 15 residues. CDR3 residues: CAISLDRGLQETQYF.

The J gene is TRBJ1-1, the V gene TRBV7-9. Germline V gene data show CDR1 as SEHNR and CDR2 as FQNEAQ (reference sequence). The CDR3 contains 14 residues. CDR3 protein: CASSPVEGNTEAFF.

This clonotype ranks as hyperexpanded in terms of frequency. This chain links TRBV2 with TRBJ1-2. There are 14 residues in the CDR3. The germline V gene encodes CDR1 SNHLY and CDR2 FYNNEI. The CDR3 loop is CASSEARTDYGYTF.

CDR3 amino acids: CATSGAGNYGYTF. The gene calls are TRBV10-3 and TRBJ1-2; TCRdb's D call of TRBD1 is untestable without DNA. Germline CDR1 ENHRY, CDR2 SYGVKD. This CDR3 is built from 13 residues.